These 26 T cell receptor beta chains were all obtained from the same sample, sequenced in a study of cytomegalovirus exposure and HLA in healthy donors. In the PCR, 60 Vbeta and 13 Jbeta primers were used. Profiled with immunoSEQ multiplex PCR; TCRdb holds only in-frame clones, not every one. The sample has over 80,000 clones, around 72% seen once. Sequencing used PBMCs. The receptor set was obtained from a man aged 35-49 years in good health and CMV-seronegative.

This rearrangement joins TRBV9 to TRBJ1-4, with 12 nucleotides matching TRBD1. The V gene end was trimmed by 4 bases and the J gene end by 8 bases; junction bases not matched to a gene: 6. Germline CDR1 is SGDLS and CDR2 is YYNGEE. This CDR3 is built from 15 residues. The CDR3 spells CASSFLGTGGEKLFF. DNA of the CDR3: TGTGCCAGCAGCTTTCTCGGGACAGGGGGCGAAAAACTGTTTTTT.

This sequence joins TRBV18 and TRBJ2-7; 7 nucleotides align to TRBD1. The ends lost 6 bases at V and 1 base at J; junction bases unmatched: 9. This CDR3 contains 15 residues. The V gene's germline CDR1 is KGHSH and CDR2 LQKENI. The CDR3 reads CASSPMGQQSYEQYF. The CDR3, as DNA: TGTGCCAGCTCTCCCATGGGACAGCAATCCTACGAGCAGTACTTC.

The chain joins TRBV5-8 to TRBJ1-6; TRBD1 matches at 7 bases. CDR1 is SGHTS and CDR2 is YDEGEE in the germline V gene. V gave up 4 bases and J gave up 9 bases; unmatched junction bases: 7. This CDR3 has 14 amino acids. The CDR3 nucleotides are TGTGCCAGCAGCACCGACAGGGTCGCTTCACCCCTCCACTTT. Translated, it gives CASSTDRVASPLHF.

V is TRBV10-3 and J is TRBJ2-7; D is undetermined. The CDR3 runs to 14 residues. Germline CDR1 and CDR2: ENHRY and SYGVKD. V was shortened by 6 bases and J by 2 bases, with 14 bases between the two germline ends. CDR3 loop: CAIRAGWVAYEQYF. The CDR3 DNA reads TGTGCCATCAGAGCCGGGTGGGTAGCCTACGAGCAGTACTTC.

On this clone itself: The same CDR3 can be traced to other DNA sequences in this sample. The CDR3 loop reads CASSQGTSGGARETQYF. The CDR3 nucleotides read TGCGCCAGCAGCCAAGGGACTAGCGGGGGGGCGAGGGAGACCCAGTACTTC. The chain has TRBV4-1 and TRBJ2-5; TRBD2 matches at 15 bases. CDR1 MGHRA and CDR2 YSYEKL come from the germline V gene. CDR3 length: 17 residues. V lost 1 base to trimming and J lost 5 bases; unmatched junction nucleotides: 5.

V gene TRBV2 combines with J gene TRBJ1-5; TRBD1 matches at 9 bases. The CDR3 has 20 amino acids. Germline V gene data show CDR1 as SNHLY and CDR2 as FYNNEI. V trimming: 4 bases; J trimming: 10 bases; junction bases outside the gene matches: 26. CDR3 DNA: TGTGCCAGCAGTGGGGACCAAAGGGGACAGGGCGCCCCGGACGCAGGTCCCCAGCATTTT. Protein product: CASSGDQRGQGAPDAGPQHF.

This chain links TRBV6-1 with TRBJ1-4; 7 bases line up with TRBD1. Germline V gene lookup returns CDR1 MNHNS and CDR2 SASEGT. CDR3 length: 15 amino acids. V dropped 5 bases and J dropped 7; count of bases not matched to a gene: 10. The CDR3 DNA is TGTGCCAGCAGTTCCCATAAGGGGGCCGGTGAAAAACTGTTTTTT. Its protein product is CASSSHKGAGEKLFF.

The rearrangement uses TRBV5-6 and TRBJ2-5; 8 nucleotides line up with TRBD2. The junction had 9 bases not matched to a gene; V was cut back by 3 bases and J by 2 bases. Germline loops: CDR1 SGHDT, CDR2 YYEEEE. The CDR3 spans 16 residues. CDR3 sequence: CASSSRLAGFQETQYF. The CDR3 nucleotides are TGTGCCAGCAGCTCCCGGTTAGCGGGGTTTCAAGAGACCCAGTACTTC.

The CDR3 sequence is CASSLRGDLDEQYF. DNA for the CDR3: TGCGCCAGCAGCTTGCGGGGGGATCTCGACGAGCAGTACTTC. The chain recombines TRBV5-1 with TRBJ2-7, with 7 bases fitting TRBD2. CDR1 is SGHRS and CDR2 is YFSETQ in the germline V gene. J lost 5 bases, V lost 1 base, and 6 bases had no gene match. The CDR3 runs 14 residues.

This chain joins TRBV7-2 and TRBJ1-1, with 8 bases aligning to TRBD1. The CDR3 length is 13 residues. From germline, CDR1 is SGHTA and CDR2 FQGNSA. The V segment lost 5 bases and the J segment 4 bases; nucleotides outside the gene matches: 3. The DNA for the CDR3 is TGTGCCAGCAGCCTAACAGGGGGCACTGAAGCTTTCTTT. Protein sequence: CASSLTGGTEAFF.

V and J are TRBV28 and TRBJ1-2; 8 bases align to TRBD1. This CDR3 contains 14 residues. Germline CDR1 reads MDHEN; CDR2 reads SYDVKM. V lost 1 base and J lost 4; bases outside the gene matches: 2. CDR3 loop: CASSLSTGGYGYTF. CDR3 sequence (DNA): TGTGCCAGCAGTTTATCTACAGGGGGCTATGGCTACACCTTC.

CDR3 bases: TGTGCCAGCAGCGAACTAGCGGGGGGCGGGGAGACCCAGTACTTC. Translation gives CASSELAGGGETQYF. The gene calls are TRBV5-4 and TRBJ2-5, with 12 bases identical to TRBD2. Germline lookup yields CDR1 SGHNT and CDR2 YYREEE (reference sequence). The length of the CDR3 is 15 residues. With V trimmed by 4 bases and J by 5 bases, 6 bases remained unmatched.

This rearrangement joins TRBV19 to TRBJ1-5, with D perhaps TRBD1 (6 bases). The CDR3 sequence is 13 residues long. Germline CDR1 and CDR2: LNHDA and SQIVND (reference sequence). Trimming left V 5 bases short and J 5 bases short, with 10 bases between. The CDR3 nucleotides read TGTGCCAGTAGTTACAGGGATTATCAGCCCCAGCATTTT. Translation: CASSYRDYQPQHF.

The V gene is TRBV25-1, the J gene TRBJ1-6; 7 nucleotides agree with TRBD1. Germline loops: CDR1 MGHDK, CDR2 SYGVNS. V lost 1 base and J lost 9; bases outside the gene matches: 6. The CDR3 is 15 amino acids. The CDR3 DNA follows: TGTGCCAGCAGTGAATCCCCAGGGGGTGGTTCACCCCTCCACTTT. Protein sequence: CASSESPGGGSPLHF.

The chain recombines TRBV7-2 with TRBJ1-4; 10 bases are a match to TRBD1. The V and J ends lost 5 bases and 7 bases, in that order; junction bases with no gene match: 10. Looked up from germline, CDR1 is SGHTA and CDR2 is FQGNSA. The CDR3 consists of 16 residues. The CDR3 sequence is CASSIGSGTGVEKLFF. For the CDR3, the DNA is TGTGCCAGCAGCATAGGGTCCGGGACAGGGGTTGAAAAACTGTTTTTT.

The chain links TRBV29-1 to TRBJ2-3; D perhaps matches TRBD2 (6 bases). In germline, CDR1 is SQVTM, CDR2 ANQGSEA. This CDR3 has 15 residues. Deletions cut 7 bases from V and 0 bases from J, with 17 bases between. This chain's CDR3 is CSGSGTFTSTDTQYF. The CDR3 DNA is TGCAGCGGGTCCGGGACTTTCACTAGCACAGATACGCAGTATTTT.

This clone has more than one count but fewer than ten. The V gene is TRBV5-1, the J gene TRBJ2-7; TRBD2 matches at 9 bases. Germline CDR1 SGHRS, CDR2 YFSETQ. The V and J ends lost 4 bases and 1 base, in that order; junction bases with no gene match: 6. This CDR3 is 15 amino acids long. The CDR3 DNA reads as TGCGCCAGCAGCGTTAGCGGGGGCCGTTCCTACGAGCAGTACTTC. It translates to CASSVSGGRSYEQYF.

The genes are TRBV28 and TRBJ1-3, with D possibly TRBD1 on 5 matching bases. Germline CDR1 reads MDHEN; CDR2 reads SYDVKM. V lost 2 bases, J lost 0 bases, and 11 bases lay in between. The CDR3 runs 16 residues. CDR3 residues: CASSLGALGSGNTIYF. The CDR3 region has the DNA TGTGCCAGCAGTTTAGGGGCCTTGGGCTCTGGAAACACCATATATTTT.

This clone was observed a few times. This sequence joins TRBV5-6 and TRBJ1-1, with D maybe TRBD1 (6 bases). This CDR3 has 16 amino acids. CDR1 and CDR2 (germline): SGHDT, YYEEEE. Trimming left V 0 bases short and J 1 base short, with 13 bases between. CDR3 amino acids: CASSLGGSTGNTEAFF. The CDR3, as DNA: TGTGCCAGCAGCTTGGGGGGTTCGACAGGGAACACTGAAGCTTTCTTT. The full variable domain, with the rest looked up from reference TRBV5-6 and TRBJ1-1, is DAGVTQSPTHLIKTRGQQVTLRCSPKSGHDTVSWYQQALGQGPQFIFQYYEEEERQRGNFPDRFSGHQFPNYSSELNVNALLLGDSALYLCASSLGGSTGNTEAFFGQGTRLTVV.

The chain recombines TRBV5-1 with TRBJ1-2; a weak D match, TRBD1 (5 bases). The CDR3 loop spans 14 amino acids. CDR1 SGHRS and CDR2 YFSETQ come from the germline V gene. Trimming took 0 bases from V and 6 from J, leaving 12 bases between them. As DNA, the CDR3 is TGCGCCAGCAGCTTGGTGCGGGGCTTTAATGGCTACACCTTC. Amino acids: CASSLVRGFNGYTF. Using reference TRBV5-1 and TRBJ1-2 for the parts outside the CDR3, the full variable domain is KAGVTQTPRYLIKTRGQQVTLSCSPISGHRSVSWYQQTPGQGLQFLFEYFSETQRNKGNFPGRFSGRQFSNSRSEMNVSTLELGDSALYLCASSLVRGFNGYTFGSGTRLTVV.

The rearrangement joins TRBV4-2 to TRBJ1-2, with a weak D call TRBD1 (6 bases). Germline-derived CDR1 and CDR2 are LGHNA and YNFKEQ. The ends were cut back, 3 bases at V and 4 bases at J, with 18 bases in the middle. The CDR3 length is 16 residues. The DNA of the CDR3 is TGTGCCAGCAGCCAGGGTCGAACAGGGTTTAGCTATGGCTACACCTTC. This encodes CASSQGRTGFSYGYTF.

The J gene is TRBJ1-5, the V gene TRBV7-9; tentative D call: TRBD1 (6 bases). The length of the CDR3 is 13 residues. Per the germline V gene, CDR1 is SEHNR and CDR2 is FQNEAQ (reference sequence). Trimming shortened V by 4 bases and J by 6 bases, and 10 bases separated the two germline ends. CDR3 bases: TGTGCCAGCAGCTCACAGGGTAGTCAGCCCCAGCATTTT. It yields the protein CASSSQGSQPQHF.

CDR3 bases: TGTGCCAGTAGCACCGGTATAGGGGGCGGGAACGAGCAGTACTTC. This sequence encodes CASSTGIGGGNEQYF. The chain uses TRBV19 and TRBJ2-7; weak D call: TRBD1 (7 bases). From germline, CDR1 is LNHDA and CDR2 SQIVND (reference sequence). The V and J ends lost 6 bases and 5 bases respectively, with 20 bases between them. The CDR3 is made up of 15 amino acids.

The chain carries TRBV6-1 and TRBJ2-3, with 7 bases fitting TRBD1. V shed 5 bases, J shed 12 bases, and the junction held 11 bases outside the gene matches. The CDR3 has 13 residues. The V gene's germline CDR1 is MNHNS and CDR2 SASEGT. CDR3 region: CASSTLGDRAQYF. The CDR3 nucleotides read TGTGCCAGCAGTACCCTAGGAGACAGGGCCCAGTATTTT.

The CDR3 is CASSQVIGSDSPLHF. The DNA of the CDR3 is TGCGCCAGCAGCCAAGTTATCGGGTCTGATTCACCCCTCCACTTT. V gene TRBV4-3 combines with J gene TRBJ1-6; D is undetermined. This CDR3 is 15 amino acids long. V was cut by 1 base and J by 8 bases, with 12 bases left in between. CDR1 is LGHNA and CDR2 is YSLEER in the germline V gene.

This clone was seen a handful of times. The V call is TRBV4-1, the J call TRBJ1-2, with TRBD1 matching over 9 bases. From germline, CDR1 is MGHRA and CDR2 YSYEKL. Trimming removed 3 bases from V and 7 bases from J; junction bases left unmatched: 9. The CDR3 covers 15 residues. This chain's CDR3 is CASSQTSGTGFGYTF. The CDR3 DNA reads as TGCGCCAGCAGCCAGACCTCCGGGACAGGGTTTGGCTACACCTTC.